This T cell receptor beta chain was identified during a study of cytomegalovirus exposure and HLA in healthy donors. At the level of the study: A preliminary data release comprised about 85 million unique TCRs obtained from HLA-typed donors.

Study results and limitations: There were some V segments, including TRBV6-2 and TRBV6-3, excluded as indistinguishable. Later on, an analysis tied some 17,000 TCR beta sequences to HLA alleles at 0.05 false discovery rate.

This clone was found once. Antigen specificity is unknown. From germline, CDR1 is SGHAT and CDR2 FQNNGV. The length of the CDR3 is 14 residues. The junction had 2 bases not matched to a gene; V was cut back by 0 bases and J by 6 bases. PCR primers comprised 60 Vbeta and 13 Jbeta primers. TCRdb keeps only in-frame clones here, not all; method: immunoSEQ multiplex PCR. Of 150,000 or so clones detected, about three quarters appear once; the ten largest clones hold 3%. This receptor was identified in a middle-aged man in good health and CMV-seropositive. This chain joins TRBV11-2 and TRBJ2-7; 10 bases map to TRBD2. The specimen was PBMCs. The CDR3 is CASSLELAGLEQYF. The CDR3 region has the DNA TGTGCCAGCAGCTTAGAACTAGCGGGACTCGAGCAGTACTTC. Full variable domain (missing parts from reference TRBV11-2 and TRBJ2-7): EAGVAQSPRYKIIEKRQSVAFWCNPISGHATLYWYQQILGQGPKLLIQFQNNGVVDDSQLPKDRFSAERLKGVDSTLKIQPAKLEDSAVYLCASSLELAGLEQYFGPGTRLTVT.